The 5 T cell receptor beta chains in this list originate from one sample, sequenced in a study of blood T cell repertoires in COVID-19. Method: immunoSEQ multiplex PCR; TCRdb's copy keeps in-frame clones and lacks some. In the table there are 140,000 or so clones, 70% to 80% of which are singletons. Sequencing was performed on peripheral blood. These TCRs come from a man aged 50-60 years with acute or convalescent COVID-19.

This sequence joins TRBV5-1 and TRBJ1-2, with a weak D call TRBD1 (6 bases). Germline loops: CDR1 SGHRS, CDR2 YFSETQ. The CDR3 runs to 14 residues. Trimming took off 0 bases at V and 6 bases at J, with 12 bases between the two ends. The CDR3 spells CASSLATGLHGYTF. The DNA of the CDR3 is TGCGCCAGCAGCTTGGCCACAGGGCTCCATGGCTACACCTTC.

This clone was seen once. A much larger clone lies a single base off, so this may be a read error. This chain links TRBV6-5 with TRBJ1-1; 7 bases line up with TRBD1. CDR3 length: 14 amino acids. Germline CDR1 and CDR2: MNHEY and SVGAGI. The CDR3: CASRPDRLNAEAFF. In DNA form, the CDR3 reads TGTGCCAGCAGACCGGACAGGTTGAACGCTGAAGCTTTCTTT.

The J gene is TRBJ2-1, the V gene TRBV5-6; D is perhaps TRBD2 (5 bases). This CDR3 is built from 15 residues. CDR1 and CDR2 from the germline V gene are SGHDT and YYEEEE. Trimming shortened V by 0 bases and J by 4 bases, and 11 bases separated the two germline ends. Written as DNA, the CDR3 is TGTGCCAGCAGCTTGGTGCTAGCTTGGTACAATGAGCAGTTCTTC. It codes for CASSLVLAWYNEQFF. Full variable domain (missing parts from reference TRBV5-6 and TRBJ2-1): DAGVTQSPTHLIKTRGQQVTLRCSPKSGHDTVSWYQQALGQGPQFIFQYYEEEERQRGNFPDRFSGHQFPNYSSELNVNALLLGDSALYLCASSLVLAWYNEQFFGPGTRLTVL.

V gene TRBV6-2 or TRBV6-3 combines with J gene TRBJ2-1; 16 positions match TRBD2. The trim removed 0 bases at V and 3 bases at J, leaving 8 bases unmatched. The length of the CDR3 is 20 residues. The germline V gene has CDR1 MNHEY and CDR2 SVGEGT. CDR3: CASSYSFGTSGGGYYNEQFF. CDR3 DNA sequence: TGTGCCAGCAGTTACTCTTTTGGGACTAGCGGGGGGGGTTACTACAATGAGCAGTTCTTC.

The rearrangement uses TRBV10-1 and TRBJ2-5, with a weak D call TRBD1 (5 bases). The V gene lost 1 base and the J gene lost 2 bases, with 11 bases spanning the gap. The CDR3 loop spans 15 amino acids. In germline, CDR1 is WNHNN, CDR2 SYGVQD (reference sequence). The CDR3 DNA reads TGCGCCAGCAGTGAGTTTAACAGGCGGCAAGAGACCCAGTACTTC. Translated: CASSEFNRRQETQYF.